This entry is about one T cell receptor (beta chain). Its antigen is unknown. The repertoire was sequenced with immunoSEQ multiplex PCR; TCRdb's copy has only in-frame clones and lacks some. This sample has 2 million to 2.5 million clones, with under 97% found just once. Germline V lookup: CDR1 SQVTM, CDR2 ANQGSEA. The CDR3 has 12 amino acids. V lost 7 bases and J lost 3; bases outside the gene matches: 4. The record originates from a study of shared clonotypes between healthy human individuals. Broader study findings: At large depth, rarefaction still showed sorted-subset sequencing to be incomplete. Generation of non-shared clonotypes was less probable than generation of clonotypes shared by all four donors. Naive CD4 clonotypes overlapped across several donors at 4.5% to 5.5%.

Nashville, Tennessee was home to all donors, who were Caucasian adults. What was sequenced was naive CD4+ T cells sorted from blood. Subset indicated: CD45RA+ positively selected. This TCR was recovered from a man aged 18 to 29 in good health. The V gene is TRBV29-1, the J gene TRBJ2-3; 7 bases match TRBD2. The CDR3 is CSAAGVTDTQYF. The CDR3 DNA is TGCAGCGCCGCGGGGGTGACAGATACGCAGTATTTT.